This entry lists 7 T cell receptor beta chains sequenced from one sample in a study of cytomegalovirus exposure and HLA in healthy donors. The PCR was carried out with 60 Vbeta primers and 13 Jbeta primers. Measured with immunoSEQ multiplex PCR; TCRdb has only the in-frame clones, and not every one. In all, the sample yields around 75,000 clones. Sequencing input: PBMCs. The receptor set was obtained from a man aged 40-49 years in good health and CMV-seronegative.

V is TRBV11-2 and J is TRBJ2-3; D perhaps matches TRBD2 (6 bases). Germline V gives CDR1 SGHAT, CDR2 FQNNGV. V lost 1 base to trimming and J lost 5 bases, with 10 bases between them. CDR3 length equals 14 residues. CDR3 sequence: CASSLGTAGDTQYF. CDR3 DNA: TGTGCCAGCAGCTTAGGAACAGCGGGAGATACGCAGTATTTT.

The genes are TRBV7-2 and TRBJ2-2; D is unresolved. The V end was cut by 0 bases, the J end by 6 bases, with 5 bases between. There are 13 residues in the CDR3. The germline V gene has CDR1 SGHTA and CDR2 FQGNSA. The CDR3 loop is CASSLASSGELFF. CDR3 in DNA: TGTGCCAGCAGCTTAGCGTCTTCCGGGGAGCTGTTTTTT.

CDR3: CSARDRESTTF. The CDR3, as DNA: TGCAGTGCTAGAGATCGGGAATCAACCACCTTC. This chain joins TRBV20-1 and TRBJ1-2; D is uncertain. CDR1 and CDR2 (germline): DFQATT, SNEGSKA (reference sequence). V shed 0 bases and J shed 13 bases, with 12 bases lying between them. The length of the CDR3 is 11 residues.

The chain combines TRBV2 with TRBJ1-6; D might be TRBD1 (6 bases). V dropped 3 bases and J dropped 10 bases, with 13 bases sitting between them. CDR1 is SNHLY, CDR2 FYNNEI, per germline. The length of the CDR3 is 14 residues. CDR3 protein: CASSEGAGGSPLHF. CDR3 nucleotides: TGTGCCAGCAGTGAGGGGGCTGGGGGATCACCCCTCCACTTT.

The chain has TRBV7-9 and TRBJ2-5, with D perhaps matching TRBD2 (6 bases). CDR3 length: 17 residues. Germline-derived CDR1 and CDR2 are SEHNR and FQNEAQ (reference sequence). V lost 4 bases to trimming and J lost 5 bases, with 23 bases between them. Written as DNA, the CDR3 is TGTGCCAGCAGCTCCGGACTAACGGGAAAAGAGGGGGAGACCCAGTACTTC. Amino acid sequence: CASSSGLTGKEGETQYF.

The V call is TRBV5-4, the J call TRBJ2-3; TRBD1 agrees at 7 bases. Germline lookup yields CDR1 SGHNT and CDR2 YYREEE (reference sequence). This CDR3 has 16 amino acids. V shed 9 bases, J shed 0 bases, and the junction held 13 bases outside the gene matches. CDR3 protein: CATRTAQGPSTDTQYF. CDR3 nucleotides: TGTGCCACACGAACCGCACAGGGGCCTAGCACAGATACGCAGTATTTT.

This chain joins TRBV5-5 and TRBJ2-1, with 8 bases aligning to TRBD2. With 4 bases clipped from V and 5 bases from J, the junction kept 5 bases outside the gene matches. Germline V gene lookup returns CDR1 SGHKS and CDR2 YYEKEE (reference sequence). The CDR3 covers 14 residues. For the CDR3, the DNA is TGTGCCAGCAGCGCGGGACTAGGTAACAATGAGCAGTTCTTC. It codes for CASSAGLGNNEQFF.